What follows is one T cell receptor (beta chain) and its context. Its antigen is as yet unknown. Germline CDR1 and CDR2: LGHDT and YNNKEL (reference sequence). Trimming took 4 bases from V and 2 from J, leaving 10 bases between them. This CDR3 is built from 14 residues. Assay used: immunoSEQ multiplex PCR; TCRdb lists only in-frame clones, some missing. The profile shows around 160,000 clones, about 93% of them singletons. The source of the sample is a study of T cell responses to AZD1222 COVID-19 vaccine. Study-wide results and caveats: Repertoires were collected only later (after the peak T cell response had occurred).

This sequence was found in an adult in good health. The source material was peripheral blood, sampled on day 0 of AZD1222 vaccination. This chain connects TRBV3-1 (or the pseudogene TRBV3-2) to TRBJ2-3; unclear D gene. CDR3 DNA: TGTGCCAGCAGCCCCCTGGACCTCACAGATACGCAGTATTTT. Its translation: CASSPLDLTDTQYF.